These 29 T cell receptor beta chains were sequenced from one sample in a study of shared T cell receptors in the human thymus. Clones were read by immunoSEQ multiplex PCR, and TCRdb kept only the in-frame ones, dropping some. The data contain 700,000 or so clones, approximately 85% of them singletons. These data were likewise used in another study, on human thymus T cells.

The sequenced sample consisted of thymocytes. These TCRs come from a girl less than two years old with a congenital heart defect.

V and J are TRBV18 and TRBJ1-1, with D uncertain. This CDR3 contains 15 residues. Per the germline V gene, CDR1 is KGHSH and CDR2 is LQKENI. Between the trimmed V and J ends, which lost 0 bases and 0 bases, there was a span of 8 bases. CDR3 sequence reads: CASSPPGTVNTEAFF. As DNA, the CDR3 is TGTGCCAGCTCACCACCTGGTACGGTGAACACTGAAGCTTTCTTT.

The gene calls are TRBV6-5 and TRBJ1-3; perhaps TRBD1 as D (5 bases). This CDR3 contains 14 residues. V was trimmed by 4 bases and J by 4 bases, leaving 11 bases between them. Germline lookup yields CDR1 MNHEY and CDR2 SVGAGI. CDR3 amino acids: CASSSTGGGNTIYF. CDR3 bases: TGTGCCAGCAGTTCCACAGGCGGAGGAAACACCATATATTTT.

This chain uses TRBV5-1 with TRBJ1-1; 11 nucleotides agree with TRBD1. Germline CDR1 reads SGHRS; CDR2 reads YFSETQ. CDR3 size: 16 residues. Unmatched junction bases numbered 5, after V lost 4 bases and J lost 0 bases. CDR3 sequence: CASSPGQGAMNTEAFF. The CDR3 nucleotides are TGCGCCAGCAGCCCCGGACAGGGGGCAATGAACACTGAAGCTTTCTTT.

The chain links TRBV27 to TRBJ1-5; 7 bases are shared with TRBD1. V lost 6 bases and J lost 2; bases outside the gene matches: 4. The germline CDR1 and CDR2 sequences are MNHEY and SMNVEV (reference sequence). The CDR3 is made up of 14 amino acids. CDR3 DNA: TGTGCCAGCAGCCAGGGACAGCGCAATCAGCCCCAGCATTTT. It codes for CASSQGQRNQPQHF.

The chain links TRBV2 to TRBJ1-1, with 8 bases fitting TRBD1. This CDR3 is built from 18 residues. With 6 bases clipped from V and 4 bases from J, the junction kept 19 bases outside the gene matches. CDR1 is SNHLY and CDR2 is FYNNEI in the germline V gene. CDR3 loop: CASSLPGGQEILSTEAFF. The CDR3 DNA reads as TGTGCCAGCAGCCTACCGGGGGGACAGGAGATTTTGAGCACTGAAGCTTTCTTT.

J is TRBJ1-5 and V is TRBV15, with D perhaps TRBD1 (5 bases). This CDR3 region has 19 residues. The V gene lost 3 bases and the J gene lost 0 bases, with 21 bases spanning the gap. Germline V gives CDR1 LNHNV, CDR2 YYDKDF (reference sequence). CDR3 protein: CATSSKRPARDYSNQPQHF. The DNA of the CDR3 is TGTGCCACCAGCAGTAAAAGGCCGGCCCGGGACTATAGCAATCAGCCCCAGCATTTT.

The J gene is TRBJ2-3, the V gene TRBV4-3; D possibly corresponds to TRBD2 (6 bases). V lost 0 bases and J lost 6, with 25 bases in between. Germline CDR1 reads LGHNA; CDR2 reads YSLEER. This CDR3 comprises 19 residues. The CDR3 DNA is TGCGCCAGCAGCCAAGATCCGGGGGTAGAGAGCCCCAAGGGGGATACGCAGTATTTT. It encodes CASSQDPGVESPKGDTQYF.

The chain has TRBV6-1 and TRBJ2-5, with unresolved D. The CDR3 runs to 12 residues. Trimming removed 4 bases from V and 7 bases from J, with 10 bases in between. Looked up from germline, CDR1 is MNHNS and CDR2 is SASEGT. CDR3 sequence: CASSARQSTQYF. The CDR3 region has the DNA TGTGCCAGCAGTGCAAGACAATCGACCCAGTACTTC.

This sequence joins TRBV7-9 and TRBJ1-2, with 8 bases aligning to TRBD1. V lost 6 bases and J lost 8; bases outside the gene matches: 14. Looked up from germline, CDR1 is SEHNR and CDR2 is FQNEAQ (reference sequence). This CDR3 region has 15 residues. The CDR3 is CASSSGGANYGGYTF. The CDR3, as DNA: TGTGCCAGCAGTTCAGGGGGCGCAAACTACGGAGGCTACACCTTC.

This sequence joins TRBV9 and TRBJ1-2; 8 bases map to TRBD1. CDR1 and CDR2 from the germline V gene are SGDLS and YYNGEE. J lost 6 bases, V lost 3 bases, and 7 bases had no gene match. This CDR3 comprises 14 residues. In DNA form, the CDR3 reads TGTGCCAGCAGCGCGAGGACAGGGATCGATGGCTACACCTTC. Translated, it gives CASSARTGIDGYTF.

The rearrangement joins TRBV20-1 to TRBJ2-5; possibly TRBD2 for D (6 bases). This CDR3 region has 11 residues. From germline, CDR1 is DFQATT and CDR2 SNEGSKA (reference sequence). The CDR3 protein is CSGRGLETQYF. The CDR3 bases are TGCAGCGGGAGAGGGTTGGAGACCCAGTACTTC.

The gene calls are TRBV18 and TRBJ1-1; a possible D gene is TRBD1 (5 bases). Germline CDR1 KGHSH, CDR2 LQKENI. Trimming removed 5 bases from V and 7 bases from J, with 23 bases in between. The CDR3 length is 16 residues. CDR3 loop: CASSGVEGRPEDEAFF. CDR3 DNA: TGTGCCAGCTCAGGGGTGGAGGGACGGCCAGAGGATGAAGCTTTCTTT.

The count of this clone is one. The chain joins TRBV4-3 to TRBJ2-7, with D possibly TRBD1 on 5 matching bases. Trimming removed 8 bases from V and 0 bases from J, with 23 bases in between. This CDR3 has 17 residues. CDR1 is LGHNA and CDR2 is YSLEER in the germline V gene. Here the CDR3 DNA reads TGCGCCAGCCGCGAGAATATAGGACAAGGCCTCTCCTACGAGCAGTACTTC. It specifies CASRENIGQGLSYEQYF.

The chain carries TRBV15 and TRBJ1-5; D perhaps matches TRBD1 (6 bases). Germline CDR1 LNHNV, CDR2 YYDKDF (reference sequence). Trimming removed 5 bases from V and 3 bases from J, with 11 bases in between. CDR3 length: 14 residues. CDR3 nucleotide sequence: TGTGCCACCAGCGGAACAGGGTTCAATCAGCCCCAGCATTTT. Translating it yields CATSGTGFNQPQHF.

In DNA, the CDR3 is TGTGCCAGCAGCTCGGAGAACCCCCCGGGACTAATGCTCTATGGCTACACCTTC. It is translated as CASSSENPPGLMLYGYTF. The chain recombines TRBV5-4 with TRBJ1-2, with D tentatively TRBD1 (5 bases). Germline V gene data show CDR1 as SGHNT and CDR2 as YYREEE (reference sequence). V was pared by 3 bases and J by 4 bases, with 25 bases between. This CDR3 has 18 residues.

This clone was observed a handful of times. The chain employs TRBV5-6 and TRBJ2-3, with TRBD2 as a possible D gene (7 bases). Germline values: CDR1 SGHDT, CDR2 YYEEEE. The CDR3 spans 18 residues. V lost 0 bases, J lost 8 bases, and 25 bases lay in between. The CDR3 spells CASSLAAGAQSDPATQYF. The CDR3 region has the DNA TGTGCCAGCAGCTTGGCCGCGGGGGCACAATCGGACCCGGCTACGCAGTATTTT.

This sequence joins TRBV5-1 and TRBJ1-6, with 7 positions matching TRBD1. The germline V gene encodes CDR1 SGHRS and CDR2 YFSETQ. V lost 5 bases and J lost 6; bases outside the gene matches: 14. CDR3 length: 17 residues. DNA for the CDR3: TGCGCCAGCAGTCCTGGGACAGCCACGTTGTGTAATTCACCCCTCCACTTT. Translated, it gives CASSPGTATLCNSPLHF.

The chain couples TRBV7-8 to TRBJ1-3; D unclear. Trimming took 5 bases from V and 7 from J, leaving 15 bases between them. The CDR3 length is 14 residues. The germline gives CDR1 SGHVS, CDR2 FQNEAQ. Here the CDR3 DNA reads TGTGCCAGCAGCCTACCGGTGGGAGGGAACACCATATATTTT. Translating it yields CASSLPVGGNTIYF.

CDR3 region: CASSLWTADTGELFF. As DNA, the CDR3 is TGCGCCAGCAGCTTGTGGACAGCGGACACCGGGGAGCTGTTTTTT. This chain uses TRBV5-1 with TRBJ2-2, with a possible D match to TRBD1 (6 bases). The CDR3 contains 15 residues. Looked up from germline, CDR1 is SGHRS and CDR2 is YFSETQ. Trimming removed 1 base at V and 3 bases at J, with 10 bases between.

The chain couples TRBV28 to TRBJ2-1; 10 nucleotides match TRBD1. The CDR3 is 19 residues long. Germline V gene sequence: CDR1 MDHEN, CDR2 SYDVKM. Trimming at V came to 5 bases and at J to 8 bases, leaving 21 bases not matched to a gene. The chain's CDR3 is CASSPGGRDRGPSTDEQFF. The CDR3 DNA reads as TGTGCCAGCAGTCCCGGTGGCCGGGACAGGGGCCCCTCTACGGATGAGCAGTTCTTC. The full variable domain, in which reference TRBV28 and TRBJ2-1 provide the parts outside the CDR3, is DVKVTQSSRYLVKRTGEKVFLECVQDMDHENMFWYRQDPGLGLRLIYFSYDVKMKEKGDIPEGYSVSREKKERFSLILESASTNQTSMYLCASSPGGRDRGPSTDEQFFGPGTRLTVL.

V and J are TRBV7-9 and TRBJ2-7; D is possibly TRBD1 (6 bases). Germline lookup yields CDR1 SEHNR and CDR2 FQNEAQ (reference sequence). Trimming cost V 5 bases and J 1 base, with 9 bases left between them. This CDR3 comprises 13 residues. The CDR3 loop is CASSHGQSYEQYF. CDR3 nucleotide sequence: TGTGCCAGCAGCCATGGACAGTCCTACGAGCAGTACTTC.

To note about this clone: This sample includes further DNA sequences coding for the same CDR3. This chain connects TRBV5-4 to TRBJ1-2; TRBD1 is a possible D gene (6 bases). Trimming stripped 0 bases from V and 8 bases from J, with 11 bases between. The CDR3 is made up of 13 amino acids. Per the germline V gene, CDR1 is SGHNT and CDR2 is YYREEE (reference sequence). The CDR3 nucleotides read TGTGCCAGCAGCTTGGTGGGGGGGGGCGGCTACACCTTC. The encoded protein is CASSLVGGGGYTF.

The genes are TRBV28 and TRBJ1-2, with a weak D call TRBD1 (6 bases). Trimming took off 3 bases at V and 2 bases at J, with 10 bases between the two ends. The CDR3 is 14 residues long. CDR1 MDHEN and CDR2 SYDVKM come from the germline V gene. The CDR3 spells CASSLRDINYGYTF. CDR3 nucleotides: TGTGCCAGCAGTTTGAGGGACATAAACTATGGCTACACCTTC.

V is TRBV28 and J is TRBJ1-6, with D possibly being TRBD1 (5 bases). The CDR3 runs to 14 residues. Per germline, CDR1 MDHEN and CDR2 SYDVKM. V was pared by 11 bases and J by 9 bases, with 20 bases between. The CDR3 nucleotides are TGTGCCTCCTCGGGGGGGAGGGGCAGTTCACCCCTCCACTTT. Translating gives CASSGGRGSSPLHF. The variable domain in full, with the rest retrieved from reference TRBV28 and TRBJ1-6, is DVKVTQSSRYLVKRTGEKVFLECVQDMDHENMFWYRQDPGLGLRLIYFSYDVKMKEKGDIPEGYSVSREKKERFSLILESASTNQTSMYLCASSGGRGSSPLHFGNGTRLTVT.

This rearrangement joins TRBV4-1 to TRBJ2-1, with 8 bases fitting TRBD1. Germline V gene data show CDR1 as MGHRA and CDR2 as YSYEKL. The CDR3 has 17 amino acids. The V and J ends lost 7 bases and 5 bases, in that order; junction bases with no gene match: 16. Here the CDR3 reads CASKKVPGQERDNEQFF. The CDR3 DNA follows: TGCGCCAGCAAAAAAGTCCCGGGACAGGAGAGGGACAATGAGCAGTTCTTC.

This chain connects TRBV7-8 to TRBJ1-5, with D tentatively TRBD1 (5 bases). V was shortened by 5 bases and J by 4 bases, with 15 bases between the two germline ends. The CDR3 runs 15 residues. The germline CDR1 and CDR2 sequences are SGHVS and FQNEAQ. CDR3 coding DNA: TGTGCCAGCAGCCGTCCGGGACTAAGAAATCAGCCCCAGCATTTT. Translation gives CASSRPGLRNQPQHF.

This chain links TRBV6-4 with TRBJ1-1; TRBD1 matches 11 bases. Germline lookup yields CDR1 MRHNA and CDR2 SNTAGT. The CDR3 is made up of 14 amino acids. J was trimmed by 4 bases and V by 4 bases; bases with no gene match: 2. CDR3 loop: CASSVGQGATEAFF. CDR3 bases: TGTGCCAGCAGTGTAGGACAGGGGGCCACTGAAGCTTTCTTT.

The V gene is TRBV23-1, the J gene TRBJ1-2; D remains ambiguous. TRBV23-1 is sorted into the ORF group, with uncertain function. This CDR3 contains 13 residues. V shed 0 bases and J shed 1 base, with 3 bases lying between them. This CDR3 reads CASSQSFNYGYTF. As DNA, the CDR3 is TGCGCCAGCAGTCAATCCTTTAACTATGGCTACACCTTC.

The V call is TRBV4-2, the J call TRBJ2-2; 13 nucleotides line up with TRBD2. This CDR3 spans 18 amino acids. Per the germline V gene, CDR1 is LGHNA and CDR2 is YNFKEQ. J lost 2 bases, V lost 3 bases, and 6 bases had no gene match. CDR3 region: CASSQRTSGGYNTGELFF. The CDR3 coding sequence is TGTGCCAGCAGCCAGCGGACTAGCGGGGGATATAACACCGGGGAGCTGTTTTTT.